These T cell receptor beta chains were read from a single sample in a study of cytomegalovirus exposure and HLA in healthy donors. Here immunoSEQ multiplex PCR was the method, and the copy in TCRdb shows in-frame clones only, minus some. The sample contains around 130,000 clones, over 70% of which appear only once. The material sequenced was PBMCs. The receptors were sampled from a middle-aged woman in good health and CMV-seropositive. Both conserved end residues are part of each CDR3. The order of the fields is V gene, CDR3 length, J gene, D gene, clone size, CDR3 protein, CDR3 DNA. A D gene is named only where the DNA matches it firmly. The size field is filled for only some rows; it gives once, few, many or a size class.

>TRBV6-1|14|TRBJ1-5|NA|NA
CASSPLGSNQPQHF
TGTGCCAGCAGCCCCCTAGGTAGCAATCAGCCCCAGCATTTT
>TRBV11-2|16|TRBJ1-6|TRBD1|NA
CASSLGTGKYNSPLHF
TGTGCCAGCAGCTTAGGGACAGGGAAATATAATTCACCCCTCCACTTT
>TRBV6-1|15|TRBJ2-6|TRBD1|NA
CASRATGAGANVLTF
TGTGCCAGCAGGGCTACAGGGGCTGGGGCCAACGTCCTGACTTTC
>TRBV5-1|12|TRBJ1-2|NA|NA
CASSLDRAGYTF
TGCGCCAGCAGCTTGGACAGGGCTGGCTACACCTTC
>TRBV7-7|15|TRBJ2-1|NA|NA
CASSPQFAGRNEQFF
TGTGCTAGCAGCCCCCAGTTTGCGGGGAGGAATGAGCAGTTCTTC
>TRBV7-2|14|TRBJ2-7|NA|NA
CASSTQVRVYEQYF
TGTGCCAGCAGCACCCAAGTGAGGGTATACGAGCAGTACTTC
>TRBV28|15|TRBJ2-7|TRBD1|once
CASSPPRTGGAEQYF
TGTGCCAGCAGCCCACCTCGGACAGGGGGAGCAGAGCAGTACTTC
>TRBV7-9|15|TRBJ2-6|NA|NA
CASSPGVSGANVLTF
TGTGCCAGCAGCCCAGGGGTATCTGGGGCCAACGTCCTGACTTTC
>TRBV2|15|TRBJ2-3|NA|NA
CASSVRGGQSDTQYF
TGTGCCAGCAGTGTCAGGGGCGGTCAGTCAGATACGCAGTATTTT
>TRBV2|12|TRBJ1-5|TRBD1|NA
CASSGQGLAQHF
TGTGCCAGCAGCGGACAGGGTTTGGCCCAGCATTTT
>TRBV6-5|14|TRBJ2-7|TRBD1|NA
CASSYDRDRYEQYF
TGTGCCAGCAGTTACGACAGGGACCGCTACGAGCAGTACTTC
>TRBV5-8|12|TRBJ2-3|NA|NA
CASTRHGDTQYF
TGTGCCAGCACCAGACATGGAGATACGCAGTATTTT
>TRBV2|13|TRBJ2-5|NA|NA
CASRRDSQETQYF
TGTGCCAGCAGGCGGGACAGTCAAGAGACCCAGTACTTC
>TRBV6-6|14|TRBJ2-7|NA|NA
CASSYSDSSYEQYF
TGTGCCAGCAGTTACTCCGACAGTTCCTACGAGCAGTACTTC
>TRBV9|15|TRBJ2-1|TRBD2|few
CASSFSGGANNEQFF
TGTGCCAGCAGCTTCAGCGGGGGGGCAAACAATGAGCAGTTCTTC
>TRBV5-5|12|TRBJ1-2|NA|NA
CASSETGLAYTF
TGTGCCAGCAGCGAAACAGGGCTCGCCTACACCTTC
>TRBV19|15|TRBJ2-1|TRBD1|NA
CASSTTGGRLGEQFF
TGTGCCAGTAGTACGACAGGGGGCCGTTTAGGTGAGCAGTTCTTC
>TRBV29-1|15|TRBJ2-3|NA|NA
CSVHPSGLSTDTQYF
TGCAGCGTTCACCCCAGCGGCTTGAGCACAGATACGCAGTATTTT
>TRBV6-4|15|TRBJ2-1|NA|NA
CASSDSSGSYNEQFF
TGTGCCAGCAGTGACTCTAGCGGCTCCTACAATGAGCAGTTCTTC
>TRBV7-2|14|TRBJ1-3|NA|NA
CASSEGRGGDTIYF
TGTGCCAGCAGCGAGGGACGGGGAGGTGACACCATATATTTT
>TRBV6-5|15|TRBJ2-2|TRBD1|NA
CASRNRGSNTGELFF
TGTGCCAGCAGGAACAGGGGATCGAACACCGGGGAGCTGTTTTTT
>TRBV11-3|17|TRBJ2-6|TRBD1|many
CASSFGDSFSGANVLTF
TGTGCCAGCAGCTTTGGGGACAGCTTCTCTGGGGCCAACGTCCTGACTTTC
>TRBV5-1|16|TRBJ2-5|NA|few
CASSQTLLRAEETQYF
TGCGCCAGCAGCCAAACCCTTCTCAGGGCCGAAGAGACCCAGTACTTC
>TRBV5-6|16|TRBJ2-3|TRBD2|once
CASSLELAGITDTQYF
TGTGCCAGCAGCTTGGAGCTAGCGGGAATTACAGATACGCAGTATTTT
>TRBV30|14|TRBJ1-3|NA|few
CAWSYGGSGNTIYF
TGTGCCTGGAGTTATGGAGGCTCTGGAAACACCATATATTTT
>TRBV9|17|TRBJ2-5|NA|NA
CASSVGRASRIQETQYF
TGTGCCAGCAGCGTAGGTAGGGCTAGCAGGATCCAAGAGACCCAGTACTTC
>TRBV9|13|TRBJ1-1|NA|NA
CASSARRDTEAFF
TGTGCCAGCAGCGCGCGCAGGGACACTGAAGCTTTCTTT
>TRBV19|14|TRBJ1-1|NA|NA
CASSRWQGNTEAFF
TGTGCCAGTAGTAGGTGGCAGGGGAACACTGAAGCTTTCTTT
>TRBV9|16|TRBJ1-6|NA|NA
CASSGGGGQRNSPLHF
TGTGCCAGCAGCGGAGGGGGGGGACAAAGAAATTCACCCCTCCACTTT
>TRBV18|16|TRBJ1-1|NA|NA
CASSRLRWGEGTEAFF
TGTGCCAGCTCACGTCTACGATGGGGGGAAGGCACTGAAGCTTTCTTT
>TRBV6-5|16|TRBJ2-2|NA|NA
CASSYSMATNTGELFF
TGTGCCAGCAGTTACTCGATGGCAACGAACACCGGGGAGCTGTTTTTT
>TRBV7-2|16|TRBJ2-7|TRBD2|few
CASSGWSSGFSYEQYF
TGTGCCAGCAGCGGATGGTCTAGCGGGTTTTCCTACGAGCAGTACTTC
>TRBV9|14|TRBJ2-4|TRBD2|NA
CASSPGTSQNIQYF
TGTGCCAGCAGCCCGGGGACTAGCCAAAACATTCAGTACTTC